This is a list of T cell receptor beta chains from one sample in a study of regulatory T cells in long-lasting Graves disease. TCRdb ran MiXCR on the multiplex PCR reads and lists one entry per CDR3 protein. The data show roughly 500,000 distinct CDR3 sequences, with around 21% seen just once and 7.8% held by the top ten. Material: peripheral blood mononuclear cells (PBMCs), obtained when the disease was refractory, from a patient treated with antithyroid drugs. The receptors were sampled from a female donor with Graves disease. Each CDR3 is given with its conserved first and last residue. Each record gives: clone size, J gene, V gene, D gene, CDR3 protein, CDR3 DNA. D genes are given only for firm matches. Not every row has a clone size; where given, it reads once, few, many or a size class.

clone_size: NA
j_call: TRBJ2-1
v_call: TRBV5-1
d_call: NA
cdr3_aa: CASSLDSRYNEQFF
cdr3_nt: TGCGCCAGCAGCTTGGACAGCCGCTACAATGAGCAGTTCTTC

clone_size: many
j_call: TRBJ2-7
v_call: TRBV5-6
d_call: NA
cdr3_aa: CASSLLGRGPYEQYF
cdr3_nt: TGTGCCAGCAGCTTACTTGGCCGAGGACCCTACGAGCAGTACTTC

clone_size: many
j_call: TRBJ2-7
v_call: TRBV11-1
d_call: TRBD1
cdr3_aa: CASSLLTGVSYEQYF
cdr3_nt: TGTGCCAGCAGCTTACTGACAGGGGTGTCCTACGAGCAGTACTTC

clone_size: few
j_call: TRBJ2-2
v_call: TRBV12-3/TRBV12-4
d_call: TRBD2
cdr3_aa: CASSLPFWTSGKSMVITGELFF
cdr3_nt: TGTGCCAGCAGTTTACCCTTTTGGACTAGCGGGAAATCGATGGTAATCACCGGGGAGCTGTTTTTT

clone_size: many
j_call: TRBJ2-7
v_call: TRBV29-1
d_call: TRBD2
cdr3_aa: CSVSTSGHEQYF
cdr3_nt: TGCAGCGTTTCGACTAGCGGGCACGAGCAGTACTTC

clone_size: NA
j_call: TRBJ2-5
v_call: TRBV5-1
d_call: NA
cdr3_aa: CASSLAPLYQETQYF
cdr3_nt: TGCGCCAGCAGCTTGGCCCCACTGTACCAAGAGACCCAGTACTTC

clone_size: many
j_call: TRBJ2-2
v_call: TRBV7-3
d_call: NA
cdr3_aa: CASSSSDLTGELFF
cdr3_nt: TGTGCCAGCAGCAGTAGCGACCTCACCGGGGAGCTGTTTTTT

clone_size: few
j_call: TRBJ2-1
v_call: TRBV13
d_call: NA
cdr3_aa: CASSPVVAVIYNEQFF
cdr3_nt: TGTGCCAGCAGCCCCGTGGTAGCGGTGATCTACAATGAGCAGTTCTTC

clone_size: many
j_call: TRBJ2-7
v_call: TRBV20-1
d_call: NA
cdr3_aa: CSASGQGRSEQYF
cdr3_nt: TGCAGTGCTAGTGGGCAGGGGAGGAGCGAGCAGTACTTC

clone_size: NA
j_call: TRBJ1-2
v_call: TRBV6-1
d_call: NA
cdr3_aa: CASSESRWDGYTF
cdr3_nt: TGTGCCAGCAGTGAATCCCGGTGGGATGGCTACACCTTC

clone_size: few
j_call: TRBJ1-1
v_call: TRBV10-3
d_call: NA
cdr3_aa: CAIRGNTEAFF
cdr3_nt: TGTGCCATCAGGGGGAACACTGAAGCTTTCTTT

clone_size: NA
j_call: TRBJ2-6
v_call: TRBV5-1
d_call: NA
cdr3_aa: CASSLVGQGLAGANVLTF
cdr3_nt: TGCGCCAGCAGCTTGGTTGGCCAGGGGTTGGCTGGGGCCAACGTCCTGACTTTC

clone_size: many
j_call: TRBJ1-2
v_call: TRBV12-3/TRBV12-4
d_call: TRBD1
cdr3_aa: CASSFDRGGYTF
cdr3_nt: TGTGCCAGCAGTTTCGACAGGGGTGGCTACACCTTC

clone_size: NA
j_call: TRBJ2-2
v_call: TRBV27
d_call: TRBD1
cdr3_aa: CASGTGGPGELFF
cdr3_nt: TGTGCCAGCGGTACAGGGGGCCCCGGGGAGCTGTTTTTT

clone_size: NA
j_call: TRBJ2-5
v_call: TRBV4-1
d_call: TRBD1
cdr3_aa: CASSVRDSPAETQYF
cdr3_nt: TGCGCCAGCAGCGTCCGGGACAGCCCAGCGGAGACCCAGTACTTC

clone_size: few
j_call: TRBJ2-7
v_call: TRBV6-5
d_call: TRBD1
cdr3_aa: CASSYKPGQGFEQYF
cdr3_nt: TGTGCCAGCAGTTACAAACCGGGACAGGGGTTCGAGCAGTACTTC

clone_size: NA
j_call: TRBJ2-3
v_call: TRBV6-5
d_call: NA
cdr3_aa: CASSYDDTRTDTQYF
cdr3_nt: TGTGCCAGCAGTTACGACGACACCCGCACAGATACGCAGTATTTT

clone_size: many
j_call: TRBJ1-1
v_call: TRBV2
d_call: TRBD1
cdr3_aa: CASISTGSTTEAFF
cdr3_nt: TGTGCCAGCATATCGACAGGGTCAACCACTGAAGCTTTCTTT

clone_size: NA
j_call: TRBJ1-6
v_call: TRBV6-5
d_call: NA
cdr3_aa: CASSYYPDPVSPPHF
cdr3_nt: TGTGCCAGCAGTTACTATCCGGACCCGGTTTCACCCCCCCACTTT

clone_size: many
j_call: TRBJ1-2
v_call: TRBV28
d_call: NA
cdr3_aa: CASSRTAIYGYTF
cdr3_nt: TGTGCCAGCAGTCGGACCGCTATCTATGGCTACACCTTC

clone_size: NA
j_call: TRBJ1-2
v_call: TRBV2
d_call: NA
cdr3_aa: CASSVVTGHNYGYTF
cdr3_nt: TGTGCCAGCAGTGTGGTGACAGGCCATAACTATGGCTACACCTTC

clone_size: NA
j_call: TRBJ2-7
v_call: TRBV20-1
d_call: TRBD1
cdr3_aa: CSAGRTGRGEQYF
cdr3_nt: TGCAGTGCGGGTCGGACAGGGCGCGGCGAGCAGTACTTC

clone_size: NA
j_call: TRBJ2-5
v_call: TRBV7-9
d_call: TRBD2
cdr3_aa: CASSPHRGEGETQYF
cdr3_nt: TGTGCCAGCAGCCCCCACCGGGGGGAGGGGGAGACCCAGTACTTC

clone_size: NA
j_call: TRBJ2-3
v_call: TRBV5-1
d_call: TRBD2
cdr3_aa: CASSLRAGGSADTQYF
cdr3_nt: TGCGCCAGCAGCTTGAGAGCGGGAGGAAGCGCAGATACGCAGTATTTT

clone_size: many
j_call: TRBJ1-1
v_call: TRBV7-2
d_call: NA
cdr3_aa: CASSLGVGNTEAFF
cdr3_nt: TGTGCCAGCAGCTTAGGGGTCGGGAACACTGAAGCTTTCTTT

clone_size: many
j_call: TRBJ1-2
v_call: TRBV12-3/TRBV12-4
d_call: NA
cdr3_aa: CASSPGGVHGYTF
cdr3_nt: TGTGCCAGCAGTCCTGGAGGGGTTCATGGCTACACCTTC

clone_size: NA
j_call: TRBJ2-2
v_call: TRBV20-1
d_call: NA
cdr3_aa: CSARQQGFTGELFF
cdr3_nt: TGCAGTGCTAGGCAGCAGGGGTTTACCGGGGAGCTGTTTTTT